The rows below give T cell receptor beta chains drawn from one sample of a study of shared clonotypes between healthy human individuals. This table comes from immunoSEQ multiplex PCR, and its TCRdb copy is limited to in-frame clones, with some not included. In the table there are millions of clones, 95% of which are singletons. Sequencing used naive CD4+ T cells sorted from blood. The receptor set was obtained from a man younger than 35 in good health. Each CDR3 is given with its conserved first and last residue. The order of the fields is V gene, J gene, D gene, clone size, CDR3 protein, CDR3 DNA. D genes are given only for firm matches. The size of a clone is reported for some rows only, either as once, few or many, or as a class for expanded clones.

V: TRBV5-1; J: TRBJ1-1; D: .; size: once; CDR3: CASLPFAGSDGTEAFF; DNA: TGCGCCAGCTTGCCCTTTGCGGGCTCCGATGGCACTGAAGCTTTCTTT
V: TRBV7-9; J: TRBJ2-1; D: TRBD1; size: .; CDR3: CASSLRTGSSSYNEQFF; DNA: TGTGCCAGCAGCCTCCGGACAGGGTCAAGCTCCTACAATGAGCAGTTCTTC
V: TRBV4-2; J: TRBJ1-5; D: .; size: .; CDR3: CASSQEPGSRQPQHF; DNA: TGTGCCAGCAGCCAAGAACCGGGTTCGCGACAGCCCCAGCATTTT
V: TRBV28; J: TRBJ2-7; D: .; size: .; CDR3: CASSFLGQSHQYF; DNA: TGTGCCAGCAGTTTTCTGGGGCAGTCCCATCAGTACTTC
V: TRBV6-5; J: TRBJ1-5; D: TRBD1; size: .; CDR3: CASRDRDNQPQHF; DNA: TGTGCCAGCCGGGACAGGGATAATCAGCCCCAGCATTTT
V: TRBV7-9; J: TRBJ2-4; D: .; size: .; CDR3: CASSRQSDFQYF; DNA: TGTGCCAGCAGCCGCCAATCGGACTTTCAGTACTTC
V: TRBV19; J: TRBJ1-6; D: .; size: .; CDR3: CASSIKADSPLHF; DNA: TGTGCCAGTAGTATTAAAGCAGATTCTCCCCTCCACTTT
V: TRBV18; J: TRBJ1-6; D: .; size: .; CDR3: CASSPRDGENSPLHF; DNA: TGTGCCAGCTCACCACGGGACGGAGAAAATTCACCCCTCCACTTT
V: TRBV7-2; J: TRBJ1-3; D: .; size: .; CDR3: CASSSLNPNTIYF; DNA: TGTGCCAGCAGCTCCCTTAACCCCAACACCATATATTTT
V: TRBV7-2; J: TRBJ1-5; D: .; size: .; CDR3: CASSPSVRDGDQPQHF; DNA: TGTGCCAGCAGCCCCTCGGTTAGGGATGGCGACCAGCCCCAGCATTTT
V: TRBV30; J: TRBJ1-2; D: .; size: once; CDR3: CAWSNSNYGYTF; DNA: TGTGCCTGGAGTAACAGCAACTATGGCTACACCTTC
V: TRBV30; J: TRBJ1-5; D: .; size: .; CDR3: CAWSVGGNQPQHF; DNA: TGTGCCTGGAGTGTTGGTGGGAACCAGCCCCAGCATTTT
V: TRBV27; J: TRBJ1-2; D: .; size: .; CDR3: CASSLSGGKGGYTF; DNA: TGTGCCAGCAGTTTATCTGGGGGCAAGGGTGGCTACACCTTC
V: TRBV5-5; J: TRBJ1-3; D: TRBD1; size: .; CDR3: CASSTGQGFSGNTIYF; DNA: TGTGCCAGCAGCACGGGACAGGGGTTCTCTGGAAACACCATATATTTT